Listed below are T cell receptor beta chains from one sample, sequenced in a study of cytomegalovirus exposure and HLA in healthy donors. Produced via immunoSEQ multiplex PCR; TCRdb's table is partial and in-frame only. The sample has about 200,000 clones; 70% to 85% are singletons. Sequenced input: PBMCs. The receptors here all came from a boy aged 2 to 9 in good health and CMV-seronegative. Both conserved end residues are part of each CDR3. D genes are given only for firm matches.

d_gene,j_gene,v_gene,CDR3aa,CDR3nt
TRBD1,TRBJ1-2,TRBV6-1,CASIRKTGDGHTF,TGTGCCAGCATAAGAAAGACAGGGGATGGCCACACCTTC
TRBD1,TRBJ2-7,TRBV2,CASSSETGASYEQYF,TGTGCCAGCAGTTCAGAGACAGGGGCCTCCTACGAGCAGTACTTC
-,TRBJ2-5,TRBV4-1,CASSRNLGGETQYF,TGCGCCAGCAGCCGTAACCTAGGGGGAGAGACCCAGTACTTC
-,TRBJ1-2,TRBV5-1,CASSLGGHESGYTF,TGCGCCAGCAGCCTAGGGGGACACGAGAGTGGCTACACCTTC
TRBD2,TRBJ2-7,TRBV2,CASSDLVASGGSIEQYF,TGTGCCAGCAGTGATCTTGTTGCTAGCGGGGGCTCGATCGAGCAGTACTTC
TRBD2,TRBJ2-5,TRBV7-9,CSSSFGLAGGPVPGTQYF,TGTTCCAGCAGCTTCGGACTAGCGGGGGGGCCAGTCCCGGGGACCCAGTACTTC
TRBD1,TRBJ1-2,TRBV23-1,CASSQSGFLWDRPYGYTF,TGCGCCAGCAGTCAATCGGGCTTTCTTTGGGACAGGCCTTATGGCTACACCTTC
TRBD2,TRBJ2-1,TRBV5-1,CASSFAPRGGYNEQFF,TGCGCCAGCAGCTTTGCACCGCGGGGGGGGTACAATGAGCAGTTCTTC
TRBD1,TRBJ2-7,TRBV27,CASSLFGTGGYEQYF,TGTGCCAGCAGTTTATTCGGGACAGGGGGCTACGAGCAGTACTTC
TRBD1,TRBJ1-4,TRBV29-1,CSVSQGVGEKLFF,TGCAGCGTTTCCCAGGGGGTAGGGGAAAAACTGTTTTTT